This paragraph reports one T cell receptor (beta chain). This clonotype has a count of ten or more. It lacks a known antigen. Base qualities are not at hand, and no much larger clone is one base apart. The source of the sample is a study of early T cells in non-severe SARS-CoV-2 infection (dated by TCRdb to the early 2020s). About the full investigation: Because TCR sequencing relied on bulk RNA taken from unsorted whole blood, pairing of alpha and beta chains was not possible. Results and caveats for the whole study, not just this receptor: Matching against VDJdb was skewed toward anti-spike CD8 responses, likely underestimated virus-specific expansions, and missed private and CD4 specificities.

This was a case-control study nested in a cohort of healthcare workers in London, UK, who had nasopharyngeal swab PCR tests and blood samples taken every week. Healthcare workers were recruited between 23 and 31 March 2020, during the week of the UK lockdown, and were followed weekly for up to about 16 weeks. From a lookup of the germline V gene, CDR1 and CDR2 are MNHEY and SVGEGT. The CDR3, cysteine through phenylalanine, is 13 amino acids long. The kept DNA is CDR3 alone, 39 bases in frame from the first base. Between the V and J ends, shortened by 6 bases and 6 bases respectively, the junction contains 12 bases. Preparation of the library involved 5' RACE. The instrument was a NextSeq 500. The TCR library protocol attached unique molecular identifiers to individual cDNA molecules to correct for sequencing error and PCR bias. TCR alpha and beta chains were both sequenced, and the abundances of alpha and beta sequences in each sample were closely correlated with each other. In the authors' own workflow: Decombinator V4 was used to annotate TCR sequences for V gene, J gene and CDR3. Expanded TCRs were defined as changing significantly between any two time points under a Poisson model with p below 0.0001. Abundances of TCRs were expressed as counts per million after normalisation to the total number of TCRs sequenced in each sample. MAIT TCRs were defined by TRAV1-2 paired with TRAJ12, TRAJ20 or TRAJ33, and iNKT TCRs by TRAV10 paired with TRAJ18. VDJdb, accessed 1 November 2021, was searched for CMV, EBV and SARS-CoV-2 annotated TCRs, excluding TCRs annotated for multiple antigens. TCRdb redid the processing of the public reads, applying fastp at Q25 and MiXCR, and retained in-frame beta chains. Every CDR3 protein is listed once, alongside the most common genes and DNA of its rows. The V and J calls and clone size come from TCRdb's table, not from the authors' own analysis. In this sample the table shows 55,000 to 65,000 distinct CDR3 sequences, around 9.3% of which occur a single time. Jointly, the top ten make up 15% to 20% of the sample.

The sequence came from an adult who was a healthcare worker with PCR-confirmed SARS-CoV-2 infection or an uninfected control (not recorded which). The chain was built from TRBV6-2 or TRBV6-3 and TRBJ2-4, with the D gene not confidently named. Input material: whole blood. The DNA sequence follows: TGTGCCAGCAGCCGAGAGAGAGCAAACATTCAGTACTTC. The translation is CASSRERANIQYF.